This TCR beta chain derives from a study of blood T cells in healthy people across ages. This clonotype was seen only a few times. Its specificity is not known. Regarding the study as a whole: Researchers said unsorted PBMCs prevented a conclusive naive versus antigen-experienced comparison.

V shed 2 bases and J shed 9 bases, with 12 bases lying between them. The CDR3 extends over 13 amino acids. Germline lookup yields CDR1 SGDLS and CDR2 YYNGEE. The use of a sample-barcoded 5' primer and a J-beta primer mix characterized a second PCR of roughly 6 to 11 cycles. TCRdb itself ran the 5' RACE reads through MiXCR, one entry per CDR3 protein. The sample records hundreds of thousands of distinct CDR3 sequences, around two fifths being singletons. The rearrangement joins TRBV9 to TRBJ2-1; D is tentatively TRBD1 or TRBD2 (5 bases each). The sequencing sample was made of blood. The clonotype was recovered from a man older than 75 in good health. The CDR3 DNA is TGTGCCAGCAGCGTCGCAGGGAGCAGTGAGCAGTTCTTC. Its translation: CASSVAGSSEQFF.